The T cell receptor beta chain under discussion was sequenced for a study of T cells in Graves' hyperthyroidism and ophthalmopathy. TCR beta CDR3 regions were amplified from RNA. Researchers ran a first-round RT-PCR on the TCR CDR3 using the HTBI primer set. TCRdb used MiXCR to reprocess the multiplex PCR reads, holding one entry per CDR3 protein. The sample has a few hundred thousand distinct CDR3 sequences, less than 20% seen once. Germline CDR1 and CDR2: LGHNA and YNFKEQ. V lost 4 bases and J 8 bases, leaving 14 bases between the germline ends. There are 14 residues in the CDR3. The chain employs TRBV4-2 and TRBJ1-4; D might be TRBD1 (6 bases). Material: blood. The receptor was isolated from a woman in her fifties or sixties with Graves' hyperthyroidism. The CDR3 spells CASSPQTGLEKLFF. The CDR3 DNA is TGTGCCAGCAGCCCCCAGACAGGTTTGGAAAAACTGTTTTTT.